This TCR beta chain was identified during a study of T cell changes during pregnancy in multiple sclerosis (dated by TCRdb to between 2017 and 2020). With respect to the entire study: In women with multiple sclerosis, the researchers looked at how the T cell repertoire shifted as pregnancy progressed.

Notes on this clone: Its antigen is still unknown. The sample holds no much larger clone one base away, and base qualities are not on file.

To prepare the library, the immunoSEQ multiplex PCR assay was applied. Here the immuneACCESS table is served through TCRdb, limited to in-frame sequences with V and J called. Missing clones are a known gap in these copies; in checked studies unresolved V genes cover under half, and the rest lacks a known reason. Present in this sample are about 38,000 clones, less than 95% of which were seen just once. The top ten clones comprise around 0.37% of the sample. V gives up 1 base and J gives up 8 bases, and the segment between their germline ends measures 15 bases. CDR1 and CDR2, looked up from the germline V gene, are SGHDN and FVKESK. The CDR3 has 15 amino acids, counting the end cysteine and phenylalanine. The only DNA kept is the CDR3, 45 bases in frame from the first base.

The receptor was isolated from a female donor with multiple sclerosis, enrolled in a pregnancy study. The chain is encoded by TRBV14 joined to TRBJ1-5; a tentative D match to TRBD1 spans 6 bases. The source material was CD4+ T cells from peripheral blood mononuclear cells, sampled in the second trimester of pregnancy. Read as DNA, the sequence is TGTGCCAGCAGCCAAGGTGGGACAAATCTTAAGCCCCAGCATTTT. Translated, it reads CASSQGGTNLKPQHF.